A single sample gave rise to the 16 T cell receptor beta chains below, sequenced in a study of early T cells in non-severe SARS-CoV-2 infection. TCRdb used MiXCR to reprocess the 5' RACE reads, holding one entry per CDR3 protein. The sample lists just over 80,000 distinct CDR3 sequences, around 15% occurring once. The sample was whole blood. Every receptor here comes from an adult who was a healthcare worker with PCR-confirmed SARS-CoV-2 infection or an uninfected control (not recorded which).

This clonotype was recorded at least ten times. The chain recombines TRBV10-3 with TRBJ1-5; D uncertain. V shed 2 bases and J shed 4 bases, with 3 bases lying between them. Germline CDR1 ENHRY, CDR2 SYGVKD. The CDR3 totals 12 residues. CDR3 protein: CAISEGNQPQHF. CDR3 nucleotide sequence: TGTGCCATCAGTGAGGGAAATCAGCCCCAGCATTTT.

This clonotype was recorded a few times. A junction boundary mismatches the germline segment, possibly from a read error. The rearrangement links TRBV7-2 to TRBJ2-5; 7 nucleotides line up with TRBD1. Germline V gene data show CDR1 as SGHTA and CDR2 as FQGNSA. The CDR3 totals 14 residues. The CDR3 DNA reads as TGTGCCAGCAGCCCAAGGGGGCCCCGTGAGATCCAGTACTTC. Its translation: CASSPRGPREIQYF.

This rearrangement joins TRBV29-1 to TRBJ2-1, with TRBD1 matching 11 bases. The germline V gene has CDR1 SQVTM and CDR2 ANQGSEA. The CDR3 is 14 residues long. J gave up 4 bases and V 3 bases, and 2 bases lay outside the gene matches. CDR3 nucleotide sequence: TGCAGCGTTGACGGGACAGGGGGTTACAATGAGCAGTTCTTC. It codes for CSVDGTGGYNEQFF.

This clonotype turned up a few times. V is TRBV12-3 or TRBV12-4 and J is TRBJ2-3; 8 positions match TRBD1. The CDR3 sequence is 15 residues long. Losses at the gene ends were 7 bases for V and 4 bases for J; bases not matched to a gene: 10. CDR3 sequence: CASTLRTGLSDTQYF. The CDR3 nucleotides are TGTGCCAGCACCCTCAGGACAGGGCTTTCAGATACGCAGTATTTT.

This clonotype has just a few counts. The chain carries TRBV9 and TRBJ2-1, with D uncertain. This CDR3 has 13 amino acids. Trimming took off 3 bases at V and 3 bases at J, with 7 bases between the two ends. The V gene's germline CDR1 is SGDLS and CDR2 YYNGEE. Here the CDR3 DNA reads TGTGCCAGCAGCGAATCGGGCTACAATGAGCAGTTCTTC. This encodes CASSESGYNEQFF.

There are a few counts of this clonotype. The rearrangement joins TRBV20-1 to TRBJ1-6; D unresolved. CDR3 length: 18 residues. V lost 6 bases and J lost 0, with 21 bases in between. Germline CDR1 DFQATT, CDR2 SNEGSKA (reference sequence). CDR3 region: CSAVRLRTEDSYNSPLHF. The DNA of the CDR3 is TGCAGTGCAGTCCGGTTGCGGACTGAGGACTCCTATAATTCACCCCTCCACTTT.

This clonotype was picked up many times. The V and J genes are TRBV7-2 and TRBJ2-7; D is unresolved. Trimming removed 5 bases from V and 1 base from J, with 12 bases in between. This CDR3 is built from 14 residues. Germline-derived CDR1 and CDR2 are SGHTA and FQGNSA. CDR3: CASSQDEDSYEQYF. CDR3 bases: TGTGCCAGCAGCCAGGACGAAGATTCCTACGAGCAGTACTTC.

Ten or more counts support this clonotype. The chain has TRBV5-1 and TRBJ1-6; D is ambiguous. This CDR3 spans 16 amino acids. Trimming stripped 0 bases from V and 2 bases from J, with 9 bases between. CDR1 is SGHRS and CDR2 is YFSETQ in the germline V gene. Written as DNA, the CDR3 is TGCGCCAGCAGCTTGGGGCACGAAACCTATAATTCACCCCTCCACTTT. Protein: CASSLGHETYNSPLHF.

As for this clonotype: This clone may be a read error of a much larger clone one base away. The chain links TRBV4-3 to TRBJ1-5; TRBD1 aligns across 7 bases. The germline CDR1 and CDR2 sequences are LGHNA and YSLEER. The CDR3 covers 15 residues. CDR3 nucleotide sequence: TGCGCCTGCAGCCAAGGCCACAGGGGCGGACAGCCCCAGCATTTT. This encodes CACSQGHRGGQPQHF.

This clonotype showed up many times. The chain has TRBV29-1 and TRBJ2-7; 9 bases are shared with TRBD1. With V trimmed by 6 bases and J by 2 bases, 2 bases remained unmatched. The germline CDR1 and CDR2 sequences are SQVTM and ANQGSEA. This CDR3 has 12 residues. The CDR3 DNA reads TGCAGCGTGGGGACAGGGACCTACGAGCAGTACTTC. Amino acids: CSVGTGTYEQYF.

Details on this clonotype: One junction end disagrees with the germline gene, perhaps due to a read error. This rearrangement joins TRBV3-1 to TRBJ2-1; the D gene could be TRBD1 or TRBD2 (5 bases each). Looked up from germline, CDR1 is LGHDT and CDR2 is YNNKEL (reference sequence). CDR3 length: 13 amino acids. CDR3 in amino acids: CASSQRWGTGGIF. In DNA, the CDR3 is TGTGCCAGCAGCCAGCGATGGGGGACCGGTGGGATCTTC.

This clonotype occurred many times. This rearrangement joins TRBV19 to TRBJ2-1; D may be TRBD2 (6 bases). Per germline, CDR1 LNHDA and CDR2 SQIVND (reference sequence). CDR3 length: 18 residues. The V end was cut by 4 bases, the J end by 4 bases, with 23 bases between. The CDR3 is CASSKTGRQRVMYNEQFF. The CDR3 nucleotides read TGTGCCAGTAGTAAGACCGGAAGACAGCGGGTTATGTACAATGAGCAGTTCTTC.

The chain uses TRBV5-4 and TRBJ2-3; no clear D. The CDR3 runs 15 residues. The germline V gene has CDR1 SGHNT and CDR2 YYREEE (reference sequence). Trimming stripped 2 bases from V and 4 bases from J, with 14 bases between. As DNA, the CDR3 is TGTGCCAGCAGCTTCGAGTGGGCGAAGGCAGATACGCAGTATTTT. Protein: CASSFEWAKADTQYF.

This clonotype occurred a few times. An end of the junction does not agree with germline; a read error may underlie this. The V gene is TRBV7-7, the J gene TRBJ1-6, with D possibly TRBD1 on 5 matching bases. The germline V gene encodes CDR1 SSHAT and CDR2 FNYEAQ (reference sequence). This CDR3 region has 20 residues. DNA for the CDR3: TGTGCTAGCACCTTAGCCGGGACCAACCTTCTGTGGTCCTATAATTCACCCCTCCACTTT. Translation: CASTLAGTNLLWSYNSPLHF.

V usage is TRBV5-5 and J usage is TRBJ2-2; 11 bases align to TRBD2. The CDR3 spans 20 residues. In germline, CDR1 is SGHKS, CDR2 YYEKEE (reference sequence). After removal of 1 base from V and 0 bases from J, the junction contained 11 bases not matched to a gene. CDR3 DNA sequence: TGTGCCAGCAGCTTGAGACTAGCGGGGCGCTATTCCGCGAACACCGGGGAGCTGTTTTTT. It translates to CASSLRLAGRYSANTGELFF.

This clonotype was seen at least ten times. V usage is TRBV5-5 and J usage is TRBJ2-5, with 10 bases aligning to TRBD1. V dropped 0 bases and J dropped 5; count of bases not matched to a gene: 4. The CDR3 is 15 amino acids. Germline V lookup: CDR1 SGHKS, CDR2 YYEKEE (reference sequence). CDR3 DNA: TGTGCCAGCAGCTTGGGCGACAGGGGGCCGGAGACCCAGTACTTC. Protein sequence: CASSLGDRGPETQYF.